What follows are 16 T cell receptor beta chains derived from one specimen sequenced in a study of cytomegalovirus exposure and HLA in healthy donors. Vbeta (60) and Jbeta (13) primers were used in the PCR. TCRdb's copy holds only in-frame clones and misses some; the assay was immunoSEQ multiplex PCR. The table has roughly 190,000 clones, 60% to 85% seen once; the top ten hold 1.1%. Sequenced sample: PBMCs. The receptors were sampled from a woman aged 40 to 50 in good health and CMV-seronegative.

The chain joins TRBV4-2 to TRBJ1-1, with 7 positions matching TRBD1. The V gene's germline CDR1 is LGHNA and CDR2 YNFKEQ. The CDR3 is 15 amino acids. V trimming: 2 bases; J trimming: 8 bases; junction bases outside the gene matches: 11. The CDR3 here is CASSQRDGQVGEAFF. CDR3 nucleotide sequence: TGTGCCAGCAGCCAAAGGGACGGACAGGTAGGCGAAGCTTTCTTT.

V and J are TRBV5-4 and TRBJ1-1; D gene ambiguous. V was shortened by 0 bases and J by 1 base, with 10 bases between the two germline ends. Per the germline V gene, CDR1 is SGHNT and CDR2 is YYREEE (reference sequence). There are 15 residues in the CDR3. CDR3 coding DNA: TGTGCCAGCAGCTTGGTGGGCAGGCGGAACACTGAAGCTTTCTTT. Its translation: CASSLVGRRNTEAFF.

In its sample, this clone was seen a few times. The chain employs TRBV7-2 and TRBJ1-5; 7 positions agree with TRBD1. CDR1 is SGHTA and CDR2 is FQGNSA in the germline V gene. V dropped 1 base and J dropped 5; count of bases not matched to a gene: 14. This CDR3 has 18 amino acids. CDR3 protein: CASSLDPRTGFGYQPQHF. Here the CDR3 DNA reads TGTGCCAGCAGCTTAGACCCCCGGACAGGTTTCGGATATCAGCCCCAGCATTTT.

The CDR3 DNA is TGTGCCAGCAGCCGGACTCCCTTGGATTACAATGAGCAGTTCTTC. Protein sequence: CASSRTPLDYNEQFF. The V gene is TRBV7-9, the J gene TRBJ2-1; TRBD2 is a possible D gene (5 bases). Trimming removed 5 bases at V and 4 bases at J, with 15 bases between. The CDR3 runs to 15 residues. Germline-derived CDR1 and CDR2 are SEHNR and FQNEAQ (reference sequence).

This rearrangement joins TRBV9 to TRBJ2-7; 10 bases line up with TRBD1. Germline loops: CDR1 SGDLS, CDR2 YYNGEE. CDR3 length: 17 residues. V lost 0 bases and J lost 0; bases outside the gene matches: 6. This CDR3 is CASSVGRGQGYSYEQYF. The CDR3 DNA is TGTGCCAGCAGCGTAGGGCGGGGACAGGGGTACTCCTACGAGCAGTACTTC.

This chain uses TRBV5-1 with TRBJ2-1, with 10 bases aligning to TRBD2. This CDR3 contains 12 residues. The V gene's germline CDR1 is SGHRS and CDR2 YFSETQ. V shed 4 bases and J 8 bases; nucleotides not matched to a gene: 0. CDR3 region: CASSLAGDEQFF. CDR3 nucleotide sequence: TGCGCCAGCAGCCTAGCGGGAGATGAGCAGTTCTTC.

The chain carries TRBV11-2 and TRBJ2-3; 8 bases line up with TRBD2. The CDR3 covers 16 residues. The germline V gene encodes CDR1 SGHAT and CDR2 FQNNGV. With V trimmed by 2 bases and J by 3 bases, 7 bases remained unmatched. CDR3: CASSLQSGGGTDTQYF. The CDR3 DNA sequence: TGTGCCAGCAGCTTACAAAGCGGGGGAGGGACAGATACGCAGTATTTT.

The chain links TRBV25-1 to TRBJ2-3, with 7 bases that match TRBD2. Germline values: CDR1 MGHDK, CDR2 SYGVNS. J gave up 0 bases and V 3 bases, and 12 bases lay outside the gene matches. The CDR3 spans 18 residues. The CDR3 here is CASSEHGRVAGSTDTQYF. DNA for the CDR3: TGTGCCAGCAGTGAGCACGGTAGGGTAGCGGGTAGCACAGATACGCAGTATTTT.

The chain recombines TRBV7-3 with TRBJ2-5; 7 bases line up with TRBD2. Germline CDR1 SGHTA, CDR2 FQGTGA. The CDR3 is made up of 14 amino acids. The trim removed 8 bases at V and 5 bases at J, leaving 11 bases unmatched. CDR3 sequence: CASAPDGGLETQYF. CDR3 bases: TGTGCCAGCGCCCCCGACGGGGGGTTGGAGACCCAGTACTTC.

The gene calls are TRBV5-6 and TRBJ2-3; no firm D call. The V and J ends lost 0 bases and 2 bases respectively, with 10 bases between them. Germline CDR1 SGHDT, CDR2 YYEEEE. The CDR3 loop spans 15 amino acids. Here the CDR3 reads CASSLESGYTDTQYF. The DNA of the CDR3 is TGTGCCAGCAGCTTGGAGTCAGGCTACACAGATACGCAGTATTTT.

The chain has TRBV23-1 and TRBJ1-2, with D maybe TRBD1 (6 bases). TRBV23-1 is noted as an ORF with a role that remains uncertain. CDR3 length: 14 amino acids. Trimming removed 9 bases from V and 2 bases from J, with 16 bases in between. CDR3 DNA: TGCGCCAGATTCGGCGGACAGCGAAACTATGGCTACACCTTC. Its protein is CARFGGQRNYGYTF.

The genes are TRBV2 and TRBJ2-2; TRBD1 matches 9 bases. Germline trimming cut 6 bases from V and 5 bases from J; bases unmatched to any gene: 7. This CDR3 comprises 15 residues. Germline V gives CDR1 SNHLY, CDR2 FYNNEI. The CDR3 DNA reads TGTGCCAGCAGCCGGGACAGGGCGTTTACCGGGGAGCTGTTTTTT. It encodes CASSRDRAFTGELFF. The variable domain in full, with the rest retrieved from reference TRBV2 and TRBJ2-2, is EPEVTQTPSHQVTQMGQEVILRCVPISNHLYFYWYRQILGQKVEFLVSFYNNEISEKSEIFDDQFSVERPDGSNFTLKIRSTKLEDSAMYFCASSRDRAFTGELFFGEGSRLTVL.

The chain uses TRBV7-6 and TRBJ1-1; D uncertain. The germline V gene has CDR1 SGHVS and CDR2 FNYEAQ. The CDR3 extends over 15 amino acids. V lost 5 bases to trimming and J lost 4 bases, with 17 bases between them. The CDR3 DNA is TGTGCCAGCAGCGCAAGTCCAGACCTAGGCACTGAAGCTTTCTTT. Residues: CASSASPDLGTEAFF.

The count of this clone is one. The J gene is TRBJ1-5, the V gene TRBV2; TRBD1 aligns across 8 bases. J was trimmed by 1 base and V by 0 bases; bases with no gene match: 8. Germline CDR1 and CDR2: SNHLY and FYNNEI. This CDR3 comprises 18 residues. The CDR3: CASSEALWRTGSNQPQHF. The CDR3 DNA is TGTGCCAGCAGTGAAGCGCTTTGGCGGACAGGGAGCAATCAGCCCCAGCATTTT.

The V and J genes are TRBV7-8 and TRBJ2-3; D unresolved. This CDR3 contains 18 residues. The germline V gene has CDR1 SGHVS and CDR2 FQNEAQ. V gave up 0 bases and J gave up 0 bases, with 16 bases separating them. The CDR3 DNA reads as TGTGCCAGCAGCTTAGCGCTTGTGGGCAGCACTAGCACAGATACGCAGTATTTT. This translates into CASSLALVGSTSTDTQYF.

The chain has TRBV7-3 and TRBJ2-5, with 11 bases lining up with TRBD1. The CDR3 totals 15 residues. The junction had 8 bases not matched to a gene; V was cut back by 6 bases and J by 5 bases. Germline V gene lookup returns CDR1 SGHTA and CDR2 FQGTGA. CDR3 sequence: CASRRRTGGDETQYF. Here the CDR3 DNA reads TGTGCCAGCAGGAGACGGACAGGGGGCGATGAGACCCAGTACTTC.